This entry lists 6 T cell receptor beta chains sequenced from one sample in a study of shared clonotypes between healthy human individuals. Assay: immunoSEQ multiplex PCR; the TCRdb copy retains only in-frame clones and omits some. The data show hundreds of thousands of clones, approximately 96% seen once. Naive CD8 isolation took CD45RO-negative cells positively selected for CCR7 and excluded terminally differentiated effector memory CD45RA+ cells. Specimen: naive CD8+ T cells sorted from blood. All receptors come from a woman aged 25 to 39 in good health.

The V call is TRBV5-4, the J call TRBJ1-2; TRBD1 matches at 9 bases. Germline V gene sequence: CDR1 SGHNT, CDR2 YYREEE (reference sequence). J lost 5 bases, V lost 4 bases, and 18 bases had no gene match. This CDR3 contains 18 residues. The DNA of the CDR3 is TGTGCCAGCAGCGACGCCGACTATAACAGGGGGCGTTGGTATGGCTACACCTTC. Protein: CASSDADYNRGRWYGYTF. Full variable domain (missing parts from reference TRBV5-4 and TRBJ1-2): ETGVTQSPTHLIKTRGQQVTLRCSSQSGHNTVSWYQQALGQGPQFIFQYYREEENGRGNFPPRFSGLQFPNYSSELNVNALELDDSALYLCASSDADYNRGRWYGYTFGSGTRLTVV.

The genes are TRBV19 and TRBJ1-1; D may be TRBD1 (6 bases). CDR3 length equals 14 residues. V lost 8 bases and J lost 1, with 14 bases in between. CDR1 and CDR2 from the germline V gene are LNHDA and SQIVND (reference sequence). The CDR3 protein is CASQTGQRNTEAFF. The CDR3 DNA reads as TGTGCCAGTCAAACTGGACAGCGGAACACTGAAGCTTTCTTT. The entire variable domain, with the rest obtained from reference TRBV19 and TRBJ1-1, is as follows: DGGITQSPKYLFRKEGQNVTLSCEQNLNHDAMYWYRQDPGQGLRLIYYSQIVNDFQKGDIAEGYSVSREKKESFPLTVTSAQKNPTAFYLCASQTGQRNTEAFFGQGTRLTVV.

The chain uses TRBV27 and TRBJ2-3; a weak D match, TRBD2 (7 bases). CDR1 is MNHEY, CDR2 SMNVEV, per germline (reference sequence). V shed 7 bases and J shed 5 bases, with 16 bases lying between them. CDR3 length equals 14 residues. The CDR3 nucleotides read TGTGCCAGCACCCCCGGGGGGCAAGGAGATACGCAGTATTTT. Amino acids: CASTPGGQGDTQYF.

CDR3 sequence reads: CASSRTGDTGELFF. For the CDR3, the DNA is TGTGCCAGCTCCCGGACAGGTGACACCGGGGAGCTGTTTTTT. V is TRBV13 and J is TRBJ2-2; 7 bases align to TRBD1. The CDR3 contains 14 residues. After removal of 8 bases from V and 3 bases from J, the junction contained 6 bases not matched to a gene. The germline V gene encodes CDR1 PRHDT and CDR2 FYEKMQ (reference sequence).

This clone was picked up one time. The rearrangement joins TRBV29-1 to TRBJ2-5; tentatively, D is TRBD1 or TRBD2 (6 bases each). CDR1 is SQVTM, CDR2 ANQGSEA, per germline. Trimming stripped 4 bases from V and 6 bases from J, with 21 bases between. The CDR3 runs to 15 residues. The chain's CDR3 is CSVVVGTKEGKTQYF. For the CDR3, the DNA is TGCAGCGTTGTCGTCGGGACAAAGGAGGGAAAGACCCAGTACTTC.

The chain combines TRBV28 with TRBJ2-1; TRBD2 matches at 13 bases. CDR3 length equals 19 residues. CDR1 is MDHEN and CDR2 is SYDVKM in the germline V gene. The ends lost 1 base at V and 10 bases at J; junction bases unmatched: 16. The CDR3 is CASSLSYFGTSGVREEQFF. The CDR3 nucleotides are TGTGCCAGCAGTTTATCCTATTTCGGGACTAGCGGGGTGCGGGAGGAGCAGTTCTTC.